This TCR beta chain was sequenced in a study of blood T cell repertoires in COVID-19. The protocol was immunoSEQ multiplex PCR, while the TCRdb copy is restricted to in-frame clones and leaves out a portion. The sample has about 140,000 clones; about three quarters are singletons. Germline CDR1 is LGHNA and CDR2 is YNFKEQ. The CDR3 consists of 13 residues. V lost 0 bases and J lost 9, with 11 bases in between. This chain uses TRBV4-2 with TRBJ1-1, with D perhaps TRBD1 (6 bases). Sequenced material: peripheral blood. This sequence originates from an older man with acute or convalescent COVID-19. Here the CDR3 reads CASSQEGGTQAFF. In nucleotides, the CDR3 is TGTGCCAGCAGCCAAGAAGGGGGAACCCAAGCTTTCTTT.